This T cell receptor delta chain originates from a study of gamma-delta chains in newborns, infants, children. Overall study: Innate gammadelta T cells reportedly expand polyclonally right after birth, driven by microbial exposure, per the title.

By frequency in the sample, this clone is medium-sized (0.01 to 0.1%). TCRdb re-called the reads with CATT. The repertoire consists of roughly 7,200 delta-chain clones, with 0.66% occurring once and the leading ten covering about a sixth. The source material was blood. This receptor was obtained from a child who was a newborn, infant or young child, either healthy, febrile or measles-vaccinated (not recorded which).

This chain's CDR3 is CACDTILGSWDTRQMFF. CDR3 coding DNA: TGTGCCTGTGACACTATTTTGGGCTCCTGGGACACCCGACAGATGTTTTTC. V is TRDV2 and J is TRDJ3; no firm D call. Trimming removed 1 base from V and 0 bases from J, with 9 bases in between. The CDR3 is 17 residues long. The germline CDR1 and CDR2 sequences are GEAIGNYY and EKD.